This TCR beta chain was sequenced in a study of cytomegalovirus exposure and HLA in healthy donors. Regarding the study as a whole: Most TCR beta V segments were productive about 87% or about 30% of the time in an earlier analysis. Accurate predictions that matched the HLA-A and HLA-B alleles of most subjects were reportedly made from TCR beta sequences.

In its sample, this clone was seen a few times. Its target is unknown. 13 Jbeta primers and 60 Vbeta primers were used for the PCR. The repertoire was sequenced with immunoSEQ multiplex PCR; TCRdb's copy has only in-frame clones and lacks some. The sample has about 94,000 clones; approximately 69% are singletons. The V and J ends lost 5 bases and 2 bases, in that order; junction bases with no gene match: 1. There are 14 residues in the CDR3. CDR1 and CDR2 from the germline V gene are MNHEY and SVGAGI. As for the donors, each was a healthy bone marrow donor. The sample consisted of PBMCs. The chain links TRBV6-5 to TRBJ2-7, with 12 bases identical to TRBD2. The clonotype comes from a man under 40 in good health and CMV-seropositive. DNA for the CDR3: TGTGCCAGCAGTCTAGCGGGAGGGCCCTACGAGCAGTACTTC. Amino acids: CASSLAGGPYEQYF.